This paragraph reports one T cell receptor beta chain. Antigen unknown. The sample originates from a study of T cell responses to AZD1222 COVID-19 vaccine. General observations from the study: Researchers took repertoire samples only after the peak T cell response had come.

The method was immunoSEQ multiplex PCR; TCRdb's version includes in-frame clones alone and lacks a portion of them. The sample yields roughly 140,000 clones, around nine tenths seen once. The CDR3 is 13 residues long. CDR1 and CDR2 (germline): SGHRS, YFSETQ. The V end was cut by 5 bases, the J end by 5 bases, with 14 bases between. The V call is TRBV5-1, the J call TRBJ2-7; a weak D match, TRBD1 (5 bases). Here the sequenced sample was peripheral blood, taken on day 0 of MenACWY control vaccination. The receptor's source is an adult in good health. DNA of the CDR3: TGCGCCAGCAGTCGGCAGGGATTCGACGAGCAGTACTTC. Residues: CASSRQGFDEQYF.